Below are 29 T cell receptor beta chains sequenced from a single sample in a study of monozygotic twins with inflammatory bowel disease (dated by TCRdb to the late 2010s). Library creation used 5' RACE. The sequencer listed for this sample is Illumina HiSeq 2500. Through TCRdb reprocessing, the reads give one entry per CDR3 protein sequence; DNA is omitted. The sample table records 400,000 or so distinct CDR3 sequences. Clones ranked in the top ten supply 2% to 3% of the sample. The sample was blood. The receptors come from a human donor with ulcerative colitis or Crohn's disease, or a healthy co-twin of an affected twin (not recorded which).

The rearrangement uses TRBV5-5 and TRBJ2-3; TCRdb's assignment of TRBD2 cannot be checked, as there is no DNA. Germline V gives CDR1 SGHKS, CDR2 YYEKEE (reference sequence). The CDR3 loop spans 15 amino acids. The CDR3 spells CASSWASGPTDTQYF.

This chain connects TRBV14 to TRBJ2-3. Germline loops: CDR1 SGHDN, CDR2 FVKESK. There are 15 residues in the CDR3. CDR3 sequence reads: CASSQDRARTDTQYF.

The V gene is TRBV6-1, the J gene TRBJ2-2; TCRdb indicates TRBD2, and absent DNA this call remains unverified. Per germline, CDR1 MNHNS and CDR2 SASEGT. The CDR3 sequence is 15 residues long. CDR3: CASSRLADNTGELFF.

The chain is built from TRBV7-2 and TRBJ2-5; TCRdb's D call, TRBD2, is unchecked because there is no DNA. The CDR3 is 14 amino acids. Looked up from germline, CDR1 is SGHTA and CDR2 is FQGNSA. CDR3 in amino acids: CASSRSRGKETQCF.

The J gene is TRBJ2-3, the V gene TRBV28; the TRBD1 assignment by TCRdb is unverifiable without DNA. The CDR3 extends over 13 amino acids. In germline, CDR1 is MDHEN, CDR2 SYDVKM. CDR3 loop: CASSLTGRDTQYF.

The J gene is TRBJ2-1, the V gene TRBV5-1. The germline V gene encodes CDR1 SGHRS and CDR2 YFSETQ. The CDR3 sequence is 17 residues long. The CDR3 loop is CASSLGAGMYPDNEQFF.

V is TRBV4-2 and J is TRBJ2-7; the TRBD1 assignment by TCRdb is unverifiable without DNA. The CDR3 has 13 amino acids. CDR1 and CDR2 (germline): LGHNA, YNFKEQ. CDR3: CASSQGDREGQYF.

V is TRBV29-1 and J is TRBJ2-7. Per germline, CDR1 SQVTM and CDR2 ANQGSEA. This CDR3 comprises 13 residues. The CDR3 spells CSAAGGGSYEQYF.

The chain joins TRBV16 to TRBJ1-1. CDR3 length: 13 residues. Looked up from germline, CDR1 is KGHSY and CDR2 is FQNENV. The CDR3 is CASSRKGNTEAFF.

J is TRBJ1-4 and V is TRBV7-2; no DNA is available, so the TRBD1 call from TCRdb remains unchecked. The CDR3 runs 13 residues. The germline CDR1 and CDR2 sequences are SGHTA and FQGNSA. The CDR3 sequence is CASSNDRVEKLFF.

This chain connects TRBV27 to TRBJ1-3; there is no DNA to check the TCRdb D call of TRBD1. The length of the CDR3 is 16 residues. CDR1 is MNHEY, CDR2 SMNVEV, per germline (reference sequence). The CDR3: CASSPGTGGTGNTIYF.

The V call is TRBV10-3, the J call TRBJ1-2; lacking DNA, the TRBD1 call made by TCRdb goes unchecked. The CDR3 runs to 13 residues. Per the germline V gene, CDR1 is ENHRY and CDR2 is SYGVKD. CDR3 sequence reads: CAIGKGVDYGYTF.

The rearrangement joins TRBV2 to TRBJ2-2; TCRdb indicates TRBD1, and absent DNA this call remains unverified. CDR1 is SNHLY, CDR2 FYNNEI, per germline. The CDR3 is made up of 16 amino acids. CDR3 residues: CASSGERPKGAGELFF.

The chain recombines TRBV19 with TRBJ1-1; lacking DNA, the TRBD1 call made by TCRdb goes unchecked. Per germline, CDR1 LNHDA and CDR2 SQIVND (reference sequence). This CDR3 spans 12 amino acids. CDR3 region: CASTDRNTEAFF.

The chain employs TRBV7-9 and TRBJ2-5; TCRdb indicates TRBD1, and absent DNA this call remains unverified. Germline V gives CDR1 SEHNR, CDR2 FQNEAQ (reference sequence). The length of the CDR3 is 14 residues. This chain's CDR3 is CASSPRAFQETQYF.

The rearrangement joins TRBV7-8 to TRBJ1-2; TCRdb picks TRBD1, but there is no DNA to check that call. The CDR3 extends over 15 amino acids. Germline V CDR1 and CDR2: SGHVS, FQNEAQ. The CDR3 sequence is CASSFGDGKNYGYTF.

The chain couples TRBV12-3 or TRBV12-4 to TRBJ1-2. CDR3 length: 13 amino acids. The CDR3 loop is CASSSRALGGYTF.

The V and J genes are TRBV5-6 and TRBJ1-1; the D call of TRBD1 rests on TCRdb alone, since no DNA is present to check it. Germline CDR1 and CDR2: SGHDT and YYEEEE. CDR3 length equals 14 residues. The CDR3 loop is CASSFNRGRTEAFF.

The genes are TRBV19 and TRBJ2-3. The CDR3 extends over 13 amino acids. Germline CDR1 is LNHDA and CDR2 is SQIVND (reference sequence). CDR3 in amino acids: CASRSPAADTQYF.

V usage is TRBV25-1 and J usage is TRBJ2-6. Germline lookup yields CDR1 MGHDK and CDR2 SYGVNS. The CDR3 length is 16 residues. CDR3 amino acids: CASSEWVTSGANVLTF.

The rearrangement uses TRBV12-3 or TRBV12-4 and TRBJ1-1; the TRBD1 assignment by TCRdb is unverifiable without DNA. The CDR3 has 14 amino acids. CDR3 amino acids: CASRFDRGNTEAFF.

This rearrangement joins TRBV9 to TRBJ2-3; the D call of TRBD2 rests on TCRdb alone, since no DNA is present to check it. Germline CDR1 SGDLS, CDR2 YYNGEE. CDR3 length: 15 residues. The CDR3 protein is CASSVGLGPTDTQYF.

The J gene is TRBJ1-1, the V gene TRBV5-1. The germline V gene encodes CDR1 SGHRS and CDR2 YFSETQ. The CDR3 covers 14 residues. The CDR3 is CASSRIAEGTEAFF.

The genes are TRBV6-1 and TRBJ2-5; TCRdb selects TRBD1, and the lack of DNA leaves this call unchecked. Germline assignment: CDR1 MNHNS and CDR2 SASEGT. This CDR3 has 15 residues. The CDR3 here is CASRVAGGVQETQYF.

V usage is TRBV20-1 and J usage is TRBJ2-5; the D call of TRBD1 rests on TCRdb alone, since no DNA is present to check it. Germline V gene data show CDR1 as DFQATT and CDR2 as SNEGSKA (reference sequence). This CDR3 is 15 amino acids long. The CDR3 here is CSAMSGKGRLETQYF.

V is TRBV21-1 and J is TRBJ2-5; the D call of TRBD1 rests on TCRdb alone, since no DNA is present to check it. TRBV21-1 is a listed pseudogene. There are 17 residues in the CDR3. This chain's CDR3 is CASSSQGVPREEETQYF.

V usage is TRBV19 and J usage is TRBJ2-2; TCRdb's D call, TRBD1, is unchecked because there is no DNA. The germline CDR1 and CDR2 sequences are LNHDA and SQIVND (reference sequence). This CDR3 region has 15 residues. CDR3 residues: CASTGTGYRVGELFF.

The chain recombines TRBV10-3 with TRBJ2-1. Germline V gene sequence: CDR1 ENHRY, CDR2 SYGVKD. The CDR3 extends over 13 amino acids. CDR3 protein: CATQATEYNEQFF.

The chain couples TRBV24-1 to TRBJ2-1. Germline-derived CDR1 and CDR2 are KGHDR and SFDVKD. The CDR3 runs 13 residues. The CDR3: CATSDPPYNEQFF.